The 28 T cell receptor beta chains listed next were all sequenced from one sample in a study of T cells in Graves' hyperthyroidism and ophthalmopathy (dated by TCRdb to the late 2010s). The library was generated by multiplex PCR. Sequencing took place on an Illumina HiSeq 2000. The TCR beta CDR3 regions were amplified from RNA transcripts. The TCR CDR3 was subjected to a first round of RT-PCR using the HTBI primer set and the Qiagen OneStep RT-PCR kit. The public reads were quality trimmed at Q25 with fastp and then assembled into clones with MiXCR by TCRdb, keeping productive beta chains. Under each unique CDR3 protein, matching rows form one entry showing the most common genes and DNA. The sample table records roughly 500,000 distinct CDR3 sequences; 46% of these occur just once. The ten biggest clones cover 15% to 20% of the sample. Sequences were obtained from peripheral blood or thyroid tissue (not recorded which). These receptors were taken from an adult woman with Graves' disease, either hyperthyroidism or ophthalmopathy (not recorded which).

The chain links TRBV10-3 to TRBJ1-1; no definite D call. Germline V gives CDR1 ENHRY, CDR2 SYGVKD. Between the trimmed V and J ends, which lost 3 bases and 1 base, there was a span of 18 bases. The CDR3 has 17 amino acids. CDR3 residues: CAISDRGVRVQNTEAFF. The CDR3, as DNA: TGTGCCATCAGTGATCGTGGAGTTAGAGTACAGAACACTGAAGCTTTCTTT.

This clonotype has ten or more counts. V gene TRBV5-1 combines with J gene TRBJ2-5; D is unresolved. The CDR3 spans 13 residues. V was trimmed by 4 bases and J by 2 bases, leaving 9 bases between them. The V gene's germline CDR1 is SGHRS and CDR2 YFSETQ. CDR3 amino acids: CASSDPPQETQYF. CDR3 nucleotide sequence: TGCGCCAGCAGCGATCCACCACAAGAGACCCAGTACTTC.

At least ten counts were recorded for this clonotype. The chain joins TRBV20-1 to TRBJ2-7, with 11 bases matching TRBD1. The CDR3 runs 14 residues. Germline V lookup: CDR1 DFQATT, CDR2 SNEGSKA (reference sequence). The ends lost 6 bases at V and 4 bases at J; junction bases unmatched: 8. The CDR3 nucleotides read TGCAGTGCCAGGGGACAGGGGGTTAGGTACGAGCAGTACTTC. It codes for CSARGQGVRYEQYF.

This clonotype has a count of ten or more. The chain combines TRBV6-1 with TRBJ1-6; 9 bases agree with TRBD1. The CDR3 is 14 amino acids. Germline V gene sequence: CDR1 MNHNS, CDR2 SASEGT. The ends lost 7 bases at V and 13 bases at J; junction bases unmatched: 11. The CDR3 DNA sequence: TGTGCCAGCAACCCGGGACAGGGACCAGCGCCCCTCCACTTT. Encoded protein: CASNPGQGPAPLHF.

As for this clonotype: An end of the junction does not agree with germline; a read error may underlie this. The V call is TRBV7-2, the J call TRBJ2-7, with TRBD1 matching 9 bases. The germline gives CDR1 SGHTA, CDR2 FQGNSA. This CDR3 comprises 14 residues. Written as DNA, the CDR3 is TGTGCCAGCAGCTTTAGTACAGGGGGCTACGGGCAGTACTTC. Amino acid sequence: CASSFSTGGYGQYF. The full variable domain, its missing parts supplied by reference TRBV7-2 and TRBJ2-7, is GAGVSQSPSNKVTEKGKDVELRCDPISGHTALYWYRQSLGQGLEFLIYFQGNSAPDKSGLPSDRFSAERTGGSVSTLTIQRTQQEDSAVYLCASSFSTGGYGQYFGPGTRLTVT.

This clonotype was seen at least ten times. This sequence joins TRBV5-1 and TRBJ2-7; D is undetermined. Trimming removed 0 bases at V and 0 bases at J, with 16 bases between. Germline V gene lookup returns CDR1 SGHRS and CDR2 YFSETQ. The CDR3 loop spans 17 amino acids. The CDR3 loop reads CASSLGTDLYSSYEQYF. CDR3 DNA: TGCGCCAGCAGCTTGGGGACGGACCTTTACAGCTCCTACGAGCAGTACTTC. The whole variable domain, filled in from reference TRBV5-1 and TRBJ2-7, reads KAGVTQTPRYLIKTRGQQVTLSCSPISGHRSVSWYQQTPGQGLQFLFEYFSETQRNKGNFPGRFSGRQFSNSRSEMNVSTLELGDSALYLCASSLGTDLYSSYEQYFGPGTRLTVT.

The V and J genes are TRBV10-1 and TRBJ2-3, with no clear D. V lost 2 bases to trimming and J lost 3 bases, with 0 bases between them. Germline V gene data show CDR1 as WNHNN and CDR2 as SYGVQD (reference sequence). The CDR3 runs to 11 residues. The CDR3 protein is CASSETDTQYF. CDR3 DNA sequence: TGCGCCAGCAGTGAGACAGATACGCAGTATTTT.

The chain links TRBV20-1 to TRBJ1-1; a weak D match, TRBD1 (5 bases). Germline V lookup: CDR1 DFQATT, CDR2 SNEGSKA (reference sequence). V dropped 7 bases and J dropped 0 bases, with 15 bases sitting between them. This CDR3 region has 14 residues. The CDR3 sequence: CSVSKGRVNTEAFF. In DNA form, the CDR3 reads TGCAGTGTTTCAAAGGGGCGCGTGAACACTGAAGCTTTCTTT.

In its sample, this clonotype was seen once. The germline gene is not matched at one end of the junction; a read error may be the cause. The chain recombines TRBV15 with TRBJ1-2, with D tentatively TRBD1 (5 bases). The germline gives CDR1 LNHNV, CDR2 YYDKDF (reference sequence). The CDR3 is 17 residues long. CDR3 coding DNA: TGTGCCACCAGCAGAGATGACAGTGGGACTGCTTCCTATGGCCACACCTTC. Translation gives CATSRDDSGTASYGHTF.

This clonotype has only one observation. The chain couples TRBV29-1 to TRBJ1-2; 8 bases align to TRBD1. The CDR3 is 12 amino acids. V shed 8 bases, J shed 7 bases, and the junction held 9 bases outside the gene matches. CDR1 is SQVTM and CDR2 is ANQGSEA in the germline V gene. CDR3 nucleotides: TGCAGCTCACTGACAGGGGAGGCTGGCTACACCTTC. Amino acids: CSSLTGEAGYTF.

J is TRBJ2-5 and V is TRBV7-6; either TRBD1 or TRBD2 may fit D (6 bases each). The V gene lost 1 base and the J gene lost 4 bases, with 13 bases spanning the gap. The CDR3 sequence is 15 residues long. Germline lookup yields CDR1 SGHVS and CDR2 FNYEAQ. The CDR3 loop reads CASSLGGARLETQYF. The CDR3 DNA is TGTGCCAGCAGCTTAGGGGGGGCAAGGCTAGAGACCCAGTACTTC.

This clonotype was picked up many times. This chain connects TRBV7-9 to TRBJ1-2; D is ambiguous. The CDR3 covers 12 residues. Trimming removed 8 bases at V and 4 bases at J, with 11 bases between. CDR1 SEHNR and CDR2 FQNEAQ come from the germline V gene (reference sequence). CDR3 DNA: TGTGCCAGCGTAACAGACGGCTATGGCTACACCTTC. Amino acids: CASVTDGYGYTF.

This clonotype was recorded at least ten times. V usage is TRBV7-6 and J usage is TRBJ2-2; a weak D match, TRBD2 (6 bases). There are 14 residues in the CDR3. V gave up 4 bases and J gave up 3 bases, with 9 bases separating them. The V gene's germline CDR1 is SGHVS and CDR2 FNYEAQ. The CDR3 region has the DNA TGTGCCAGCAGCTCCCGGGACTACACCGGGGAGCTGTTTTTT. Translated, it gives CASSSRDYTGELFF.

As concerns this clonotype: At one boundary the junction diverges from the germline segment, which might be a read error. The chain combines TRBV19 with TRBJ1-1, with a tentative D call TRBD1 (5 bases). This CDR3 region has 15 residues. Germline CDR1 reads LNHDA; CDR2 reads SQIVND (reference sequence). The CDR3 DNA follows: TGTGCCAGTAGTATGGAGGGGACGCCTAACGCTGAGGCTTTCTTT. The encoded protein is CASSMEGTPNAEAFF.

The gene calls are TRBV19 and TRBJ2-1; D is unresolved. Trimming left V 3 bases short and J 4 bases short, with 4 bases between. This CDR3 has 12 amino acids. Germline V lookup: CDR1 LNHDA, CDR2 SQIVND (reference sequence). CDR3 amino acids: CASSMRYNEQFF. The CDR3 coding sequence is TGTGCCAGTAGTATGCGGTACAATGAGCAGTTCTTC.

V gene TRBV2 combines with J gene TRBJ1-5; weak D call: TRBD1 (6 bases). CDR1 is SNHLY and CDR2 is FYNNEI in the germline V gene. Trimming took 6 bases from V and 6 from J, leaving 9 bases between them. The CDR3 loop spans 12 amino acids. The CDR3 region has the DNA TGTGCCAGCAGGAGGGGGTTTCAGCCCCAGCATTTT. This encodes CASRRGFQPQHF. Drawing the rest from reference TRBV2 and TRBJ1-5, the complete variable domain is EPEVTQTPSHQVTQMGQEVILRCVPISNHLYFYWYRQILGQKVEFLVSFYNNEISEKSEIFDDQFSVERPDGSNFTLKIRSTKLEDSAMYFCASRRGFQPQHFGDGTRLSIL.

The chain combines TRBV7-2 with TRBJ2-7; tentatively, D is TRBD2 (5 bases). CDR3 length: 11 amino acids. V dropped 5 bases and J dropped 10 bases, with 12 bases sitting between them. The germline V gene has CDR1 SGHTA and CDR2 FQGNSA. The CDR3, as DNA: TGTGCCAGCAGCCGACTAACCGATCAGTACTTC. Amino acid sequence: CASSRLTDQYF.

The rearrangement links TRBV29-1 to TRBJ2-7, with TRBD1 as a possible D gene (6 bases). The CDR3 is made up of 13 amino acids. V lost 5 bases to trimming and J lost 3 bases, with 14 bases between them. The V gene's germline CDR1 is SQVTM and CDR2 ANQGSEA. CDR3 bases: TGCAGCGTTTTCCAGGACAGCGACTACGAGCAGTACTTC. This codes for CSVFQDSDYEQYF.

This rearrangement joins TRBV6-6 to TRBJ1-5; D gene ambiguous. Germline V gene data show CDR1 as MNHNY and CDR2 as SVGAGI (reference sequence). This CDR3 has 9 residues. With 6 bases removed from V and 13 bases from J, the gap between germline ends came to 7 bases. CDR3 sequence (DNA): TGTGCCAGCAGCATATCTCAGCATTTT. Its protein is CASSISQHF.

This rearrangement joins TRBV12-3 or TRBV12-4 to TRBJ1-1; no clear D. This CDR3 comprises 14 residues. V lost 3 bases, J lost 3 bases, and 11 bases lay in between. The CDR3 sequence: CASSFQRTYTEAFF. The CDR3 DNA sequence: TGTGCCAGCAGTTTCCAAAGGACTTACACTGAAGCTTTCTTT.

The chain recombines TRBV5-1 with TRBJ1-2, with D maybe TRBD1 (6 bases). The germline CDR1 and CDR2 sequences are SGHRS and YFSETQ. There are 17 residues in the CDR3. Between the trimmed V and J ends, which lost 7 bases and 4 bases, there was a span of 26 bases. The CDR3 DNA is TGCGCCAGCTCTGAACGCACGCCAGGGGACCCTATCTATGGCTACACCTTC. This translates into CASSERTPGDPIYGYTF.

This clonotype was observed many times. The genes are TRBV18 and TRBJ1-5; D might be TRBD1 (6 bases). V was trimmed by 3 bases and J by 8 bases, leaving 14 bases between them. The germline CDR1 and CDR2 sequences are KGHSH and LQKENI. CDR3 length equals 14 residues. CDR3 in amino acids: CASSPPRGHEPQHF. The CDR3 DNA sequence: TGTGCCAGCTCACCCCCACGGGGGCACGAGCCCCAGCATTTT.

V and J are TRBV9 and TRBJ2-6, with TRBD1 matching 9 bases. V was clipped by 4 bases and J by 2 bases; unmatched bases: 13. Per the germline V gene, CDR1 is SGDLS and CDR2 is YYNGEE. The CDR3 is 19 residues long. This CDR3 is CASSPIGTGRGPGANVLTF. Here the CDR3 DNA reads TGTGCCAGCAGCCCGATCGGGACAGGGAGGGGTCCTGGGGCCAACGTCCTGACTTTC.

In DNA form, the CDR3 reads TGTGCCAGCAGCCCCGGACAGCTTGGCTACACCTTC. Translated: CASSPGQLGYTF. The chain couples TRBV5-6 to TRBJ1-2; a possible D gene is TRBD1 (6 bases). The V end was cut by 4 bases, the J end by 7 bases, with 11 bases between. Per the germline V gene, CDR1 is SGHDT and CDR2 is YYEEEE. The CDR3 has 12 amino acids.

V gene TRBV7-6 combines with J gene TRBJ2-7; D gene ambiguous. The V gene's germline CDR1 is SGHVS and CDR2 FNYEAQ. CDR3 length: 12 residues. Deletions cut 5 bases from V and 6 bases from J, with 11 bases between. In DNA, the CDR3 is TGTGCCAGCAGCACCCTGGATGGCGAGCAGTACTTC. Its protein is CASSTLDGEQYF.

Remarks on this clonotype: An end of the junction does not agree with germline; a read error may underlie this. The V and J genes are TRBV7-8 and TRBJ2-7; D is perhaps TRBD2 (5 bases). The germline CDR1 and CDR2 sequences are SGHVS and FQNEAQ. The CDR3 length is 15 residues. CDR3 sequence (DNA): TGCGCCAGCAGCCAAGATCGCCCCCTAGCATACGAGCAGTACTTC. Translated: CASSQDRPLAYEQYF.

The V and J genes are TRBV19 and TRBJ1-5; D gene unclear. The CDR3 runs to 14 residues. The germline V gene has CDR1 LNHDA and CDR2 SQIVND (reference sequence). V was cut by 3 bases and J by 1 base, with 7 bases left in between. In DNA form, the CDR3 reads TGTGCCAGTAGTATGGCAAGAAGCAATCAGCCCCAGCATTTT. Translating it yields CASSMARSNQPQHF.

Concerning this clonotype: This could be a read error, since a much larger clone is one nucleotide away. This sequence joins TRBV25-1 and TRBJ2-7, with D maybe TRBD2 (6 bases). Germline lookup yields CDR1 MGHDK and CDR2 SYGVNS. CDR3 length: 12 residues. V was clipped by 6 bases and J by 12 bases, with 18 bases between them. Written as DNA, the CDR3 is TGTGCCAGCAGGGGGACGGGGGAGCGGCGGTACTTC. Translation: CASRGTGERRYF.